This T cell receptor beta chain was captured in a study of blood T cells in healthy people across ages. A remark on this clonotype: The antigen remains unidentified.

General observations from the study: Naive and antigen-experienced cells were not separated, limiting conclusive comparison.

Then a second PCR, running roughly 7 to 11 cycles, was carried out with a sample-barcoded 5' primer and a J-beta primer mix. TCRdb re-called the 5' RACE reads through MiXCR, storing one row per CDR3 protein. The sample consists of about 1,000,000 distinct CDR3 sequences, under 55% of them appearing once. Germline V gives CDR1 LGHDT, CDR2 YNNKEL (reference sequence). CDR3 length: 16 amino acids. The receptor was isolated from a woman aged 60 to 75 in good health. This sequence joins TRBV3-1 and TRBJ2-7; TRBD2 agrees at 8 bases. The last part of the DNA fits TRBJ2-5 better; the J call may be wrong. Sequenced sample: blood. The CDR3 loop reads CASSQEGAGVLETQYF. For the CDR3, the DNA is TGTGCCAGCAGCCAAGAAGGAGCGGGAGTTTTAGAGACCCAGTACTTC.